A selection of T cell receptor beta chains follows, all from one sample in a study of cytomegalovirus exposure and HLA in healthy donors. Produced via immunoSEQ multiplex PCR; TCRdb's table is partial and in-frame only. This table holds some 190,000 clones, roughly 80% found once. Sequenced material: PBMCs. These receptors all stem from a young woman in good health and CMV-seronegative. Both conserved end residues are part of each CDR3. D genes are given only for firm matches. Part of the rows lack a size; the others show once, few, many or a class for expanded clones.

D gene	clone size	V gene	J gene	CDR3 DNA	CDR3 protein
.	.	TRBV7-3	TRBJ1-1	TGTGCCAGCAGCCTACAGGGAGACACTGAAGCTTTCTTT	CASSLQGDTEAFF
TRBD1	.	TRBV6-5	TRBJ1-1	TGTGCCAGCAGTTACTCGACAGGGGGCCCGAACACTGAAGCTTTCTTT	CASSYSTGGPNTEAFF
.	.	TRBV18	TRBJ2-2	TGTGCCAGCGTACCGGACACTGCGAACACCGGGGAGCTGTTTTTT	CASVPDTANTGELFF
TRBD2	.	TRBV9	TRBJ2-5	TGTGCCAGCAGCTACTCCGGGAGGGGAGAGACCCAGTACTTC	CASSYSGRGETQYF
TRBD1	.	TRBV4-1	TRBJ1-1	TGCGCCAGCAGCTCCCGACAGGGAATAATTGAAGCTTTCTTT	CASSSRQGIIEAFF
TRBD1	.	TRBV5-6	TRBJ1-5	TGTGCCAGCAGCTCCGGACAGGGAGCTCAGCCCCAGCATTTT	CASSSGQGAQPQHF
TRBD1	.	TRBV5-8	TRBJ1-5	TGTGCCAGCAGGGACAGGACAAATCAGCCCCAGCATTTT	CASRDRTNQPQHF
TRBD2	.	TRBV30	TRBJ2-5	TGTGCCTGGAGAAAACGACTAGCGGGAGCTAATAGGGAGACCCAGTACTTC	CAWRKRLAGANRETQYF
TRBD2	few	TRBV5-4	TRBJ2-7	TGTGCCAGCAGCTCCACTAGCGGGGACTACGAGCAGTACTTC	CASSSTSGDYEQYF
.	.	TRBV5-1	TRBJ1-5	TGCGCCGCACTGACTGAGGGATTTAGCAATCAGCCCGAGAACAATCAGCCCCAGCATTTT	CAALTEGFSNQPENNQPQHF
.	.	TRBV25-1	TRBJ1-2	TGTGCCAGCAGTCCGCCGGGTTACTATGGCTACACCTTC	CASSPPGYYGYTF
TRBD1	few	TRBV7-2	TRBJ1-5	TGTGCCAGCAGCTTACATAGACAGGGAACGTATAGCAATCAGCCCCAGCATTTT	CASSLHRQGTYSNQPQHF
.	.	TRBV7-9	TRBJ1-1	TGTGCCAGCAGCCCAGACACTGGTGACACTGAAGCTTTCTTT	CASSPDTGDTEAFF
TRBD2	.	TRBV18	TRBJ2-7	TGTGCCAGCTCACCAACTAGCGACCCGTCTAGGCAGTACTTC	CASSPTSDPSRQYF
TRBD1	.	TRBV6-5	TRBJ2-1	TGTGCCAGCAGTAGGACAGGGGGCTACAATGAGCAGTTCTTC	CASSRTGGYNEQFF
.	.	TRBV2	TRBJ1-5	TGTGCCAGCACCCTTTTTAATAGCAATCAGCCCCAGCATTTT	CASTLFNSNQPQHF
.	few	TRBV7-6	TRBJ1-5	TGTGCCAGCAGCTTGGACGGGGAAAATCAGCCCCAGCATTTT	CASSLDGENQPQHF
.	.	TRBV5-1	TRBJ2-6	TGCGCCAGCAGCTTTGGGGGGTACGGGGCCAACGTCCTGACTTTC	CASSFGGYGANVLTF
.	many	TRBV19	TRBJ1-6	TGTGCCACCCATGGGGGGGCCAATTCACCCCTCCACTTT	CATHGGANSPLHF
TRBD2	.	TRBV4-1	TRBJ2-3	TGCGCCAGCAGCCAAGATCCCCTAGCGGGGGGATTTAGCACAGATACGCAGTATTTT	CASSQDPLAGGFSTDTQYF
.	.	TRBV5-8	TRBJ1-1	TGTGCCAGCAGCTCGGTACCAGGAGGGGAAGCTTTCTTT	CASSSVPGGEAFF
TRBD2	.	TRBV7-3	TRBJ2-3	TGTGCCAGCAGCCCTCTTAGCGGGCCCACAGATACGCAGTATTTT	CASSPLSGPTDTQYF
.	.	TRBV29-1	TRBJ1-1	TGCAGCGTTCGCGGCAGTCAGGGGAACACTGAAGCTTTCTTT	CSVRGSQGNTEAFF
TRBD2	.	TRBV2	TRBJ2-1	TGTGCCAGCAGTGGCCCGGGACTAGCGGGCTCCTACAATGAGCAGTTCTTC	CASSGPGLAGSYNEQFF
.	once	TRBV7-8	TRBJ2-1	TGTGCCAGCAGCTCCAACAATGAGCAGTTCTTC	CASSSNNEQFF
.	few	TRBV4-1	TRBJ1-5	TGCGCCAGCAGCCAAGTGTCCACCTCCGGAGGCAATCAGCCCCAGCATTTT	CASSQVSTSGGNQPQHF
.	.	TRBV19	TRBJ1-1	TGTGCCACCGGACATCTACTGAACACTGAAGCTTTCTTT	CATGHLLNTEAFF
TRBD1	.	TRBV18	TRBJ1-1	TGTGCCAGCTCACTCGGACAGGGAGGAATTACTGAAGCTTTCTTT	CASSLGQGGITEAFF
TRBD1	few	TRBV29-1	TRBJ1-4	TGCAGCGTCGGACAGGCGATGGGTGAAAAACTGTTTTTT	CSVGQAMGEKLFF
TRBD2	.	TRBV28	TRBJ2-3	TGTGCCAGCGATCTAGCGGGGAGCACAGATACGCAGTATTTT	CASDLAGSTDTQYF
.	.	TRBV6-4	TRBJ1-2	TGTGCCAGCAGTAATTGGGGGCGAGATGGCTACACCTTC	CASSNWGRDGYTF
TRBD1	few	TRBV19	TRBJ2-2	TGTGCCGGACAGGGGGGATTGACCGGGGAGCTGTTTTTT	CAGQGGLTGELFF
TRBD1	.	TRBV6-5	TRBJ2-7	TGTGCCAGCAGTTCCGGGACAGGCAACTACGAGCAGTACTTC	CASSSGTGNYEQYF
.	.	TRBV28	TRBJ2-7	TGTGCCAGCACTGCCGGTCTAACTACGGCCTACGAGCAGTACTTC	CASTAGLTTAYEQYF
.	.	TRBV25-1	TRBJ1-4	TGTGCCAGCAGTGAATATTTTCAGGGGTCTAATGAAAAACTGTTTTTT	CASSEYFQGSNEKLFF
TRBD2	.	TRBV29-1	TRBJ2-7	TGCAGCGCCGAGGAGCGGGACTCCTACGAGCAGTACTTC	CSAEERDSYEQYF
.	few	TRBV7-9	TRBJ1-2	TGTGCCAGCAGCTTAGTACAGCCTAACTATGGCTACACCTTC	CASSLVQPNYGYTF
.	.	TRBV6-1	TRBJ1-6	TGTGCCAGCAGTCATCCGATTGGTGGCAATTCACCCCTCCACTTT	CASSHPIGGNSPLHF
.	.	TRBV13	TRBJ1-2	TGTGCCAGCAGCACAAAAGGACATATCGTGAACTATGGCTACACCTTC	CASSTKGHIVNYGYTF
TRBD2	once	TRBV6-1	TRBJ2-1	TGTGCCAGCAGGGCACCAGCGGGGAATGAGCAGTTCTTC	CASRAPAGNEQFF
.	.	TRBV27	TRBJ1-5	TGTGCCAGCAGCCAGGGGTTGATGCAGCCCCAGCATTTT	CASSQGLMQPQHF
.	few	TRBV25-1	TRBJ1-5	TGTGCCAGCAGTTCCGCAGGCGACAATCAGCCCCAGCATTTT	CASSSAGDNQPQHF
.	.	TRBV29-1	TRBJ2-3	TGCAGCGTTGAAGATAGGCGTGGTAGCCGAGCTAGCACAGATACGCAGTATTTT	CSVEDRRGSRASTDTQYF
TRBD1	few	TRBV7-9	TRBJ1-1	TGTGCCAGCAGCCAACAGGGACAGTTGAACACTGAAGCTTTCTTT	CASSQQGQLNTEAFF
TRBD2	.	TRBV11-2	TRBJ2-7	TGTGCCAGCAGCTTATTGATTGGGGGAGGGGATTCCTACGAGCAGTACTTC	CASSLLIGGGDSYEQYF
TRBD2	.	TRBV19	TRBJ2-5	TGTGCCAGTAGTATAGGGGAGGGCAGGGCAGAGACCCAGTACTTC	CASSIGEGRAETQYF
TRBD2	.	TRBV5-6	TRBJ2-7	TGTGCCAGCAGCCCCGGACTAGCGGGAGACGAGCAGTACTTC	CASSPGLAGDEQYF
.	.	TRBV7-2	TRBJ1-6	TGTGCCAGCAGCCCCTACAGAAATTCACCCCTCCACTTT	CASSPYRNSPLHF
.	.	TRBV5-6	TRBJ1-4	TGTGCCAGCAGCCACGACAGAAGAAATGAAAAACTGTTTTTT	CASSHDRRNEKLFF
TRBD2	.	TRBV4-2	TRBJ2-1	TGTGCCAGCAGCCATGGACTAGCGGCTACAAATGAGCAGTTCTTC	CASSHGLAATNEQFF
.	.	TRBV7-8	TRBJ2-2	TGTGCCAGCAGCGCGGGAAACACCGGGGAGCTGTTTTTT	CASSAGNTGELFF
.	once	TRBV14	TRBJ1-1	TGTGCCAGCAGAACAGGGAACACTGAAGCTTTCTTT	CASRTGNTEAFF
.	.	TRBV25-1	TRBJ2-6	TGTGCCAGCAGTGAATATTTTTTGAGGGATGGGGCCAACGTCCTGACTTTC	CASSEYFLRDGANVLTF
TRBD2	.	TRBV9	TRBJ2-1	TGTGCCAGCAGCGACACGGGGACTAGCGGGAGCTATGAGCAGTTCTTC	CASSDTGTSGSYEQFF
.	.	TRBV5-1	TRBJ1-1	TGCGCCAGCAGCTTTTCAGAGAACACTGAAGCTTTCTTT	CASSFSENTEAFF
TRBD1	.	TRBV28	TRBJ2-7	TGTGCCAGCAAAACAGGGGACTACGAGCAGTACTTC	CASKTGDYEQYF
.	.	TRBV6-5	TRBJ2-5	TGTGCCAGCAGGAGTACCGTTCAGACCCAGTACTTC	CASRSTVQTQYF
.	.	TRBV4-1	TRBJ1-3	TGCGCCAGCAGCCAAGAGGGCAGCTCTGGAAACACCATATATTTT	CASSQEGSSGNTIYF
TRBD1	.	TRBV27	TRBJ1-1	TGTGCCAGCAGATTTACAGGGGGTGAAGCTTTCTTT	CASRFTGGEAFF